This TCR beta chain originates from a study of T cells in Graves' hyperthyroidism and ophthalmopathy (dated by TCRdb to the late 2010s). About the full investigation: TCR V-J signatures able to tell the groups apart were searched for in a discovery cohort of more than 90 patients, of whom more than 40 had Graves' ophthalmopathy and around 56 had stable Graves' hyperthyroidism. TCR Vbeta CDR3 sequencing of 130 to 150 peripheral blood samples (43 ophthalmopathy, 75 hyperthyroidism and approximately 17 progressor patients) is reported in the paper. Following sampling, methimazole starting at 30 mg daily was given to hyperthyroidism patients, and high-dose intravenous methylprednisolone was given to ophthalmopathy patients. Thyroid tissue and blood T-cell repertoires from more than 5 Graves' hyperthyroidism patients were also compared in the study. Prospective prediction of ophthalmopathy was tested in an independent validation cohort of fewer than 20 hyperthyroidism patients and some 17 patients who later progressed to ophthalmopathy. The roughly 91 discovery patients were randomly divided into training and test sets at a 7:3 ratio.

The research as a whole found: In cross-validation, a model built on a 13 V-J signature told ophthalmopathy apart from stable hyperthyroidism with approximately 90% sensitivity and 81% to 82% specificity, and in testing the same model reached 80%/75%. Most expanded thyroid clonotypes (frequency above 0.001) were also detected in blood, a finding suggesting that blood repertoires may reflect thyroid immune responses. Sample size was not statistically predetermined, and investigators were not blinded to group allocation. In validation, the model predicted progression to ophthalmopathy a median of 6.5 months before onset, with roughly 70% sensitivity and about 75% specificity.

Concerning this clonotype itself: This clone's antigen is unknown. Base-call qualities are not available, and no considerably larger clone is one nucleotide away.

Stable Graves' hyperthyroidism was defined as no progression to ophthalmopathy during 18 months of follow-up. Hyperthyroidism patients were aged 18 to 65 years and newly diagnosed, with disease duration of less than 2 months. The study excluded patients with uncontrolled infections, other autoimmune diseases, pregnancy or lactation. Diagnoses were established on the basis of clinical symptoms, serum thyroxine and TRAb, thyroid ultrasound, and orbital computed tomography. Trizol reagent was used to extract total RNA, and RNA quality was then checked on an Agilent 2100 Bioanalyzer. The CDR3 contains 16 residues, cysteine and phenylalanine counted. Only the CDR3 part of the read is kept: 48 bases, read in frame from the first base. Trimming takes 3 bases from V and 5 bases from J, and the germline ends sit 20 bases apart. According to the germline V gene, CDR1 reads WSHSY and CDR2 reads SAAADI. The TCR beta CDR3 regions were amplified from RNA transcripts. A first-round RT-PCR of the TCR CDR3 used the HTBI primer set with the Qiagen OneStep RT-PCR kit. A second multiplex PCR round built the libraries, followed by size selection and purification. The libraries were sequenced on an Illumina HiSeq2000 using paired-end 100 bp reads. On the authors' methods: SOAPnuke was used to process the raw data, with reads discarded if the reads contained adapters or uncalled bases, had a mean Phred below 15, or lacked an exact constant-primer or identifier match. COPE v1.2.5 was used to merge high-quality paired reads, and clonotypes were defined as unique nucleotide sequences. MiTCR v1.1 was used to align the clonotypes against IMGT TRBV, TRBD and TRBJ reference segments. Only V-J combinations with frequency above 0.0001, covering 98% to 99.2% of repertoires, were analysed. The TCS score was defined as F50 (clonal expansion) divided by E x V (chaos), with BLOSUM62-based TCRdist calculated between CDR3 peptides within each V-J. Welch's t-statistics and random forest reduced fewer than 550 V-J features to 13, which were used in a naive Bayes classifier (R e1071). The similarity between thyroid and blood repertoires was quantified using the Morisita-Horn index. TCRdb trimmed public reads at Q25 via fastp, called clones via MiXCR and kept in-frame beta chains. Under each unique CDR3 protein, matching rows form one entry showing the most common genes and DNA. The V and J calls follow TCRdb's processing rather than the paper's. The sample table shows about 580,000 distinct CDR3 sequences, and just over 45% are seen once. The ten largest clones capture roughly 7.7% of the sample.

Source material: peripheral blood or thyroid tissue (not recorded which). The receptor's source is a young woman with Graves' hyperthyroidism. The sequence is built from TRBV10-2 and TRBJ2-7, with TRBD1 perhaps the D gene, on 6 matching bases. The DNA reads TGCGCCAGCAGTGAAGCAGGCAGGGGAACGCAGGACGAGCAGTACTTC. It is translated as CASSEAGRGTQDEQYF.